This note documents a single T cell receptor (beta chain) sequence. What antigen it recognizes has not been identified. It has no much larger one-base neighbor in the sample; base qualities were not kept. What the time point label conveys for this sample: baseline before first vaccination. Vaccinee samples came from UK trials COV001 and COV002, including a single-blind randomized controlled phase 2/3 trial of AZD1222 (ChAdOx1 nCoV-19) in healthy adults. Trial participant PBMC samples were collected at day 0 and day 28 after the second dose for TCRbeta chain sequencing. The data stem from a study of T cell responses to AZD1222 COVID-19 vaccine (TCRdb year 2021). For the study in its entirety: Because spike-specific TCR depth and breadth did not differ between the two schedules, AZD1222 recipients who got a second dose at roughly 4 weeks were pooled with those who got a second dose at roughly 12 weeks. TCR sequencing was performed for 230 to 250 trial participants, of whom around 200 were given two doses of AZD1222 and around 25 were given two doses of MenACWY control vaccine. Trial participants were enrolled into age subgroups of 18-55, 56-69 and 70-plus years, which contained around 150, 28 and 57 TCR-sequenced participants, respectively.

Based on the germline V gene, the CDR1 and CDR2 sequences are SGDLS and YYNGEE. From its cysteine to its phenylalanine, the CDR3 spans 14 amino acids. The CDR3 DNA has 42 bases and is translated from base 1. Trimming removed 4 bases from V and 9 bases from J, leaving 17 bases between the germline ends. The CDR3 regions of human TCRbeta chains were analyzed by immunosequencing. The study's processing was this. TCRs in the repertoires were compared against a reference library of SARS-CoV-2-specific TCRs that had been generated with the MIRA antigen-specificity platform. Breadth was defined as the fraction of unique TCRs that were SARS-CoV-2-associated, and depth was defined as the fraction of total T cells that were SARS-CoV-2-associated. Using the MIRA data, each spike-specific TCR was mapped to the spike region that the TCR reacts to and placed in a CD4 or CD8 class. Log10-transformed breadth and depth values were compared by one-way ANOVA with Sidak's multiple comparisons tests. Not all clones reach the TCRdb copy of this immuneACCESS table, which keeps in-frame sequences only. Checked studies attribute under half of the gap to unresolved V genes and leave the rest unexplained. The V and J calls and the clone size are those of that table, but D and trimming were determined from the DNA. In this sample the table shows 75,000 to 90,000 clones, more than 75% of which occur a single time. Jointly, the top ten make up roughly 21% of the sample.

Results the study describes overall, beyond this receptor: In the small 56-69-year group, the increase in depth fell short of significance, most likely because of low power. The whole spike protein was spanned by vaccine-associated CD4 TCRs, and dominant responses were seen in regions 160-218 and 743-854. Spike-specific TCR breadth and depth rose significantly after two AZD1222 doses compared with day 0 and with MenACWY recipients. Because no day 14 peak-response samples were available, repertoires were characterized only after the peak T cell response. Participants were mostly white British and included more females than males, and it was suggested by the authors that clonal diversity may have been underestimated. Conclusions about previously exposed vaccinees are limited because only five to seven AZD1222 recipients were SARS-CoV-2 seropositive at baseline. Reportedly, close to half of the unique spike-specific TCRs recognized epitopes lying outside the regions that are mutated in the B.1.351 and B.1.1.7 variants.

This TCR was recovered from an adult in good health. This receptor chain uses TRBV9 and TRBJ2-1, with a weak D call of TRBD2 (5 bases match). The sequencing here drew on peripheral blood, taken on day 0 of AZD1222 vaccination. The CDR3 region reads CASSIGPEGSEQFF. The nucleotide sequence reads TGTGCCAGCAGCATCGGACCTGAGGGTTCTGAGCAGTTCTTC.